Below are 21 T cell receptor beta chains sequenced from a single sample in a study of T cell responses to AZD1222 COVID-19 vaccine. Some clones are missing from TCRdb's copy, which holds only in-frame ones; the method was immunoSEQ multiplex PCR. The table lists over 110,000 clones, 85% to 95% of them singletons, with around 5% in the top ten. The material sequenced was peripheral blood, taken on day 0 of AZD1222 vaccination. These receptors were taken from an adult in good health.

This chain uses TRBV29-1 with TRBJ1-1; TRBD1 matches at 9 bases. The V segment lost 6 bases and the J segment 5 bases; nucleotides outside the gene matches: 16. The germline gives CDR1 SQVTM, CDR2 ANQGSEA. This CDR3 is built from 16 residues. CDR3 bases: TGCAGCGTGACCGATTTACCCGGGACAGGGAAAACTGAAGCTTTCTTT. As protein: CSVTDLPGTGKTEAFF.

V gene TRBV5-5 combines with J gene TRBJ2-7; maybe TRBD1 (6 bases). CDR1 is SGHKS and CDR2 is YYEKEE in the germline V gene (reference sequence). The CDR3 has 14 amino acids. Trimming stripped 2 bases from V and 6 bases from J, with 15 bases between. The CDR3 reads CASSFGRGWFEQYF. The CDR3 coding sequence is TGTGCCAGCAGCTTCGGCAGGGGCTGGTTCGAGCAGTACTTC.

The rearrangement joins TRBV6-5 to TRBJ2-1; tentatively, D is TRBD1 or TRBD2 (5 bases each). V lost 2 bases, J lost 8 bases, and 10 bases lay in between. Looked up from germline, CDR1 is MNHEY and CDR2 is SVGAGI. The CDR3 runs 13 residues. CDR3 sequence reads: CASSYGGVDEQFF. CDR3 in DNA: TGTGCCAGCAGTTACGGGGGAGTCGATGAGCAGTTCTTC.

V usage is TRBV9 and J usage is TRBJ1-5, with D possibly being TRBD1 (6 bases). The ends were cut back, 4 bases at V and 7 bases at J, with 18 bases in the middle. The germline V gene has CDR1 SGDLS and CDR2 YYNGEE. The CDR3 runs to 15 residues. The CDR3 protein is CASSPGGGAGQPQHF. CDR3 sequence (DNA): TGTGCCAGCAGCCCGGGCGGGGGCGCTGGGCAGCCCCAGCATTTT.

This chain's CDR3 is CASSWITGANQPQHF. CDR3 sequence (DNA): TGTGCCAGCAGTTGGATAACAGGCGCGAATCAGCCCCAGCATTTT. The J gene is TRBJ1-5, the V gene TRBV7-2, with D possibly matching TRBD1 (5 bases). Germline loops: CDR1 SGHTA, CDR2 FQGNSA. Trimming took 6 bases from V and 4 from J, leaving 16 bases between them. The CDR3 is made up of 15 amino acids.

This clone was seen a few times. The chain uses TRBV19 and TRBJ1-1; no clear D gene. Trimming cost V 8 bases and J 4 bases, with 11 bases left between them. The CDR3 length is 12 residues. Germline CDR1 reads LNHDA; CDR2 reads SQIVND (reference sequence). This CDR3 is CASLSHLTEAFF. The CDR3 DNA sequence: TGTGCCAGTCTAAGTCACCTCACTGAAGCTTTCTTT.

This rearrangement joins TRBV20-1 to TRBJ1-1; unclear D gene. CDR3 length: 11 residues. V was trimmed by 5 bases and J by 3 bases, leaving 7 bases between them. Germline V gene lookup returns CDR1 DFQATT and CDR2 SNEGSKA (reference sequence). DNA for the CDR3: TGCAGTGCTTCTTGGGACACTGAAGCTTTCTTT. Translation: CSASWDTEAFF.

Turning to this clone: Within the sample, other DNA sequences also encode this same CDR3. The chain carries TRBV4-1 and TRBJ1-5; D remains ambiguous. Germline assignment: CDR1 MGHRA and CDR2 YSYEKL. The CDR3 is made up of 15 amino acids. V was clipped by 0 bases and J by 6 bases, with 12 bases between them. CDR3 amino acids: CASSQDGHGSQPQHF. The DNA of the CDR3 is TGCGCCAGCAGCCAAGATGGTCACGGTAGTCAGCCCCAGCATTTT.

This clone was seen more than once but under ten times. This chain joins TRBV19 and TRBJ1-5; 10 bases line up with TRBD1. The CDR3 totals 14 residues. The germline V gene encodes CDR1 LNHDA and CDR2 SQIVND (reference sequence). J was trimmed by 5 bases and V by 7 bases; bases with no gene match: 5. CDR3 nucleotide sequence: TGTGCCAGTACCGAGGGGACAGGGGATCAGCCCCAGCATTTT. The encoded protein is CASTEGTGDQPQHF.

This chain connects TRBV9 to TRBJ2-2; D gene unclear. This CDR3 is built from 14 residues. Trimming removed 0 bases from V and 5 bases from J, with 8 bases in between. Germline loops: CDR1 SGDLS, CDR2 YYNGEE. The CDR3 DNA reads TGTGCCAGCAGCGTAGATTGGCTGACCGGGGAGCTGTTTTTT. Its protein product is CASSVDWLTGELFF.

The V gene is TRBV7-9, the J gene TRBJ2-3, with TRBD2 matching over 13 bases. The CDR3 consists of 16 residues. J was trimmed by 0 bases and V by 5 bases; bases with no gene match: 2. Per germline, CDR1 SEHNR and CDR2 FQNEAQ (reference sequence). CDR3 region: CASSLTSGRSTDTQYF. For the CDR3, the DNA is TGTGCCAGCAGCCTGACTAGCGGGAGGAGCACAGATACGCAGTATTTT.

The CDR3 nucleotides read TGTGCCACCGGACTAGCGGAAGGAGGTGACGAGCAGTTCTTC. Its translation: CATGLAEGGDEQFF. The V call is TRBV10-3, the J call TRBJ2-1; 10 bases align to TRBD2. The V gene end was trimmed by 10 bases and the J gene end by 10 bases; junction bases not matched to a gene: 13. Per germline, CDR1 ENHRY and CDR2 SYGVKD. The CDR3 totals 14 residues.

CDR3 sequence (DNA): TGTGCCAGCACCCCTCGGGGAATGAACACTGAAGCTTTCTTT. It codes for CASTPRGMNTEAFF. The V call is TRBV27, the J call TRBJ1-1; no clear D. The CDR3 sequence is 14 residues long. CDR1 is MNHEY and CDR2 is SMNVEV in the germline V gene (reference sequence). Trimming took 7 bases from V and 0 from J, leaving 12 bases between them.

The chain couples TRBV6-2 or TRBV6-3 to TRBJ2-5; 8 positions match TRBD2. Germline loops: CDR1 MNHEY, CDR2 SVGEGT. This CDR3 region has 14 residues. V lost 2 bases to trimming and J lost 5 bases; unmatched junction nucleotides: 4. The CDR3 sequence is CASSYGSGVETQYF. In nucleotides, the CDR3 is TGTGCCAGCAGTTACGGTAGCGGGGTCGAGACCCAGTACTTC.

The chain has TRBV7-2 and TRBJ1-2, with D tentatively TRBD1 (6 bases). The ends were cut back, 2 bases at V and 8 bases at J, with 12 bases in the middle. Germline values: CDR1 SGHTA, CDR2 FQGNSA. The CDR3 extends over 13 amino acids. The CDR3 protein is CASSLTGPMGYTF. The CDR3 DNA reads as TGTGCCAGCAGCTTAACAGGGCCTATGGGCTACACCTTC. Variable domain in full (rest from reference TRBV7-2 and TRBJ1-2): GAGVSQSPSNKVTEKGKDVELRCDPISGHTALYWYRQSLGQGLEFLIYFQGNSAPDKSGLPSDRFSAERTGGSVSTLTIQRTQQEDSAVYLCASSLTGPMGYTFGSGTRLTVV.

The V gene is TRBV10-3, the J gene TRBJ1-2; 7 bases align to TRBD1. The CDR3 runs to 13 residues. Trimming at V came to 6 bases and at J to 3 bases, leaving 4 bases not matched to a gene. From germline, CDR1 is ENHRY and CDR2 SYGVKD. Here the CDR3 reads CAISAGGDYGYTF. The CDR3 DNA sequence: TGTGCCATCAGCGCAGGGGGTGACTATGGCTACACCTTC.

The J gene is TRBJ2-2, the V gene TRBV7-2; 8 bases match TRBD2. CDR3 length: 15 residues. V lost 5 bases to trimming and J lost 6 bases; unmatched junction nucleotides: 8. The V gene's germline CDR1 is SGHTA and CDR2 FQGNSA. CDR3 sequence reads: CASSPRGGRAGELFF. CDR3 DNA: TGTGCCAGCAGCCCTCGGGGGGGCCGGGCCGGGGAGCTGTTTTTT.

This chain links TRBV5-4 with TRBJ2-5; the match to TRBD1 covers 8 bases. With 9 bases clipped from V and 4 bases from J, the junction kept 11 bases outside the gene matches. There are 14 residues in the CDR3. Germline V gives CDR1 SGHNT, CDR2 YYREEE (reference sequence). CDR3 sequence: CATSEGQGRETQYF. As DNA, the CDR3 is TGTGCCACCTCAGAAGGACAGGGCAGAGAGACCCAGTACTTC.

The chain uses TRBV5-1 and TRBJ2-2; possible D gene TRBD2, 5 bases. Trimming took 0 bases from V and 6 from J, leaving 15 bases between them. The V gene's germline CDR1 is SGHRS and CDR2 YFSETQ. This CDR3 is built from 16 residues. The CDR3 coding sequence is TGCGCCAGCAGCTTGGCGGTGACTACCCGCCCCGGGGAGCTGTTTTTT. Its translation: CASSLAVTTRPGELFF.

The CDR3 sequence: CASSYSDGRRGSEAFF. The CDR3 region has the DNA TGTGCCAGCAGTTACTCCGACGGGAGAAGAGGTTCTGAAGCTTTCTTT. The chain is built from TRBV6-5 and TRBJ1-1, with unresolved D. The CDR3 runs 16 residues. V shed 0 bases and J shed 6 bases, with 17 bases lying between them. Per germline, CDR1 MNHEY and CDR2 SVGAGI.

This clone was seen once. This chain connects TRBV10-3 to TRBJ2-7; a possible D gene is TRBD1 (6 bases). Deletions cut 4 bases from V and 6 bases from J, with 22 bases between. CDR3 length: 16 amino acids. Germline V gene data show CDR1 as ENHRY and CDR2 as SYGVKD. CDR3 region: CAISGGGATGGREQYF. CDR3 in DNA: TGTGCCATCAGTGGGGGTGGGGCGACAGGCGGTCGCGAGCAGTACTTC.